This paragraph covers one TCR beta chain sequence. Its target is not known. CDR3 size: 16 residues. Between the trimmed V and J ends, which lost 1 base and 0 bases, there was a span of 7 bases. Germline-derived CDR1 and CDR2 are LGHDT and YNNKEL (reference sequence). The time point was: persistent/refractory GD, antithyroid drugs over 5 years with positive TRAb. The TCR library was made from RNA that had been extracted from PBMCs in TRIzol. This entry belongs to a study of regulatory T cells in long-lasting Graves disease. Notes on the study in general: Patients with persistent disease shared some 2,900 public clonotypes, outpacing the roughly 970 shared by new patients.

TCR beta libraries were built with iRepertoire HTBI primers and Arm-PCR of CDR3 regions. Using its own MiXCR run on the multiplex PCR reads, TCRdb lists one record per CDR3 protein. This table has 310,000 or so distinct CDR3 sequences, about 19% appearing once. Sequenced here: peripheral blood mononuclear cells (PBMCs), sampled when the disease was refractory, from a patient treated with antithyroid drugs. V and J are TRBV3-1 and TRBJ2-6; D unclear. The sequence derives from a female donor with Graves disease. DNA of the CDR3: TGTGCCAGCAGCCAAGTGGCTGCCTCTGGGGCCAACGTCCTGACTTTC. Protein sequence: CASSQVAASGANVLTF.